These 24 T cell receptor beta chains originate from one sample sequenced in a study of control samples from healthy donors and cancer patients. This table comes from immunoSEQ multiplex PCR, and its TCRdb copy is limited to in-frame clones, with some not included. The data show 150,000 or so clones, with 93% seen just once and roughly 5.5% held by the top ten. The sample comprised blood. These TCRs come from a man aged 18 to 30 in good health.

This clone was observed a single time. The chain is built from TRBV4-2 and TRBJ1-2; 9 bases line up with TRBD1. CDR3 size: 14 residues. The trim removed 4 bases at V and 5 bases at J, leaving 5 bases unmatched. Per germline, CDR1 LGHNA and CDR2 YNFKEQ. CDR3 sequence: CASSPDRGRYGYTF. Here the CDR3 DNA reads TGTGCCAGCAGCCCGGACAGGGGCCGTTATGGCTACACCTTC.

The chain has TRBV4-1 and TRBJ1-2; 11 positions agree with TRBD1. The V gene end was trimmed by 0 bases and the J gene end by 4 bases; junction bases not matched to a gene: 10. This CDR3 is built from 18 residues. The germline gives CDR1 MGHRA, CDR2 YSYEKL. The CDR3 DNA follows: TGCGCCAGCAGCCAAGATATCCCCCGGGGACAGGGGGTCTATGGCTACACCTTC. It encodes CASSQDIPRGQGVYGYTF.

The chain couples TRBV11-2 to TRBJ1-2, with D perhaps TRBD1 (5 bases). Looked up from germline, CDR1 is SGHAT and CDR2 is FQNNGV. The CDR3 has 14 amino acids. With 7 bases removed from V and 8 bases from J, the gap between germline ends came to 20 bases. The CDR3: CASTPVQATGGYTF. For the CDR3, the DNA is TGTGCCAGCACCCCCGTACAGGCGACCGGGGGCTACACCTTC.

The chain has TRBV11-2 and TRBJ2-1, with D tentatively TRBD2 (6 bases). Per germline, CDR1 SGHAT and CDR2 FQNNGV. V dropped 6 bases and J dropped 5 bases, with 23 bases sitting between them. This CDR3 contains 17 residues. This CDR3 is CASSAEPLAVTHNEQFF. CDR3 sequence (DNA): TGTGCCAGCAGTGCCGAACCATTAGCGGTCACTCACAATGAGCAGTTCTTC.

This clone was observed a single time. The chain joins TRBV6-5 to TRBJ2-7; unclear D gene. The CDR3 spans 13 residues. V was clipped by 0 bases and J by 6 bases, with 9 bases between them. CDR1 and CDR2 from the germline V gene are MNHEY and SVGAGI. The CDR3 DNA reads TGTGCCAGCAGTTACTCGAGAGCGAGCGAGCAGTACTTC. It is translated as CASSYSRASEQYF.

The chain uses TRBV5-6 and TRBJ1-2; D remains unclear. Germline V gives CDR1 SGHDT, CDR2 YYEEEE. The CDR3 runs to 14 residues. Trimming left V 0 bases short and J 2 bases short, with 8 bases between. The DNA of the CDR3 is TGTGCCAGCAGCTTGGTCCAGGAAAACTATGGCTACACCTTC. Protein product: CASSLVQENYGYTF.

The chain has TRBV29-1 and TRBJ1-3; perhaps TRBD1 as D (5 bases). The germline V gene has CDR1 SQVTM and CDR2 ANQGSEA. CDR3 length: 13 residues. With 3 bases removed from V and 3 bases from J, the gap between germline ends came to 9 bases. In nucleotides, the CDR3 is TGCAGCGTTGACGGGGGTAATGGAAACACCATATATTTT. Its translation: CSVDGGNGNTIYF.

V is TRBV4-2 and J is TRBJ1-2; no definite D call. The V gene lost 8 bases and the J gene lost 9 bases, with 13 bases spanning the gap. Germline CDR1 is LGHNA and CDR2 is YNFKEQ. The CDR3 consists of 11 residues. CDR3 nucleotides: TGTGCCAGCGTGGCAGCATCTCGCTACACCTTC. The encoded protein is CASVAASRYTF.

The rearrangement links TRBV7-2 to TRBJ1-6; 7 nucleotides line up with TRBD1. Germline values: CDR1 SGHTA, CDR2 FQGNSA. The CDR3 has 17 amino acids. The V and J ends lost 4 bases and 9 bases, in that order; junction bases with no gene match: 15. The CDR3 sequence is CASSSSQTTGWRSPLHF. For the CDR3, the DNA is TGTGCCAGCAGCTCGTCTCAAACGACAGGGTGGCGTTCACCCCTCCACTTT.

The chain joins TRBV19 to TRBJ2-3; 7 positions match TRBD1. V lost 5 bases to trimming and J lost 5 bases; unmatched junction nucleotides: 7. Looked up from germline, CDR1 is LNHDA and CDR2 is SQIVND (reference sequence). This CDR3 comprises 14 residues. For the CDR3, the DNA is TGTGCCAGTAGTCCCGGGACAGACGGAGATACGCAGTATTTT. Its translation is CASSPGTDGDTQYF.

The V and J genes are TRBV4-1 and TRBJ2-7; TRBD1 matches 9 bases. This CDR3 has 15 amino acids. The V segment lost 2 bases and the J segment 3 bases; nucleotides outside the gene matches: 5. Germline lookup yields CDR1 MGHRA and CDR2 YSYEKL. CDR3 in amino acids: CASSQRTGEIYEQYF. The CDR3, as DNA: TGCGCCAGCAGCCAAAGGACAGGGGAGATCTACGAGCAGTACTTC.

The J gene is TRBJ1-5, the V gene TRBV19; maybe TRBD1 (5 bases). V was cut by 2 bases and J by 5 bases, with 10 bases left in between. There are 14 residues in the CDR3. The germline gives CDR1 LNHDA, CDR2 SQIVND (reference sequence). The CDR3 spells CASSILGEDQPQHF. CDR3 DNA sequence: TGTGCCAGTAGTATATTAGGGGAGGATCAGCCCCAGCATTTT. Complete variable domain (other parts from reference TRBV19 and TRBJ1-5): DGGITQSPKYLFRKEGQNVTLSCEQNLNHDAMYWYRQDPGQGLRLIYYSQIVNDFQKGDIAEGYSVSREKKESFPLTVTSAQKNPTAFYLCASSILGEDQPQHFGDGTRLSIL.

This clone was picked up one time. This rearrangement joins TRBV6-6 to TRBJ2-5; maybe TRBD1 (6 bases). V was clipped by 0 bases and J by 4 bases, with 15 bases between them. CDR1 and CDR2 (germline): MNHNY, SVGAGI (reference sequence). The CDR3 length is 16 residues. DNA for the CDR3: TGTGCCAGCAGTTACTCGTACAGGGCGGGTGGAGAGACCCAGTACTTC. Protein sequence: CASSYSYRAGGETQYF.

The chain is built from TRBV29-1 and TRBJ2-7; the D gene could be TRBD1 or TRBD2 (5 bases each). The length of the CDR3 is 15 residues. CDR1 is SQVTM, CDR2 ANQGSEA, per germline. Trimming took off 4 bases at V and 3 bases at J, with 19 bases between the two ends. The CDR3 DNA is TGCAGCGTTGGGTCTTCCGGGACGCCTGGCTACGAGCAGTACTTC. This encodes CSVGSSGTPGYEQYF.

This sequence joins TRBV3-1 (or the pseudogene TRBV3-2) and TRBJ2-5; D uncertain. This CDR3 region has 14 residues. The germline CDR1 and CDR2 sequences are LGHDT and YNNKEL (reference sequence). Deletions cut 1 base from V and 9 bases from J, with 15 bases between. CDR3 loop: CASSQGLTTRAQYF. CDR3 DNA sequence: TGTGCCAGCAGCCAAGGGTTGACAACACGGGCCCAGTACTTC.

V and J are TRBV7-2 and TRBJ1-4; D may be TRBD1 (5 bases). Germline CDR1 SGHTA, CDR2 FQGNSA. Trimming removed 3 bases from V and 7 bases from J, with 12 bases in between. This CDR3 contains 14 residues. The CDR3 DNA reads TGTGCCAGCAGCTTGGGCAGGGAAATTGAAAAACTGTTTTTT. Translating gives CASSLGREIEKLFF. Full variable domain (rest looked up from reference TRBV7-2 and TRBJ1-4): GAGVSQSPSNKVTEKGKDVELRCDPISGHTALYWYRQSLGQGLEFLIYFQGNSAPDKSGLPSDRFSAERTGGSVSTLTIQRTQQEDSAVYLCASSLGREIEKLFFGSGTQLSVL.

This sequence joins TRBV7-9 and TRBJ2-7; D not resolved. V lost 6 bases and J 4 bases, leaving 13 bases between the germline ends. CDR1 and CDR2 (germline): SEHNR, FQNEAQ (reference sequence). The length of the CDR3 is 13 residues. The CDR3 here is CASSPRQRYEQYF. CDR3 bases: TGTGCCAGCAGTCCTCGGCAGCGATACGAGCAGTACTTC.

As regards this clone: One end of the junction fails to match germline, which may point to a read error. V usage is TRBV7-7 and J usage is TRBJ2-7; 10 nucleotides line up with TRBD2. CDR1 and CDR2 (germline): SSHAT, FNYEAQ (reference sequence). The CDR3 length is 15 residues. CDR3 coding DNA: TGTGCTAGCAGCCCCCGAGCGGGAGGGGCCTACGAGCAGTACTTC. This sequence encodes CASSPRAGGAYEQYF. The full variable domain, completed using reference TRBV7-7 and TRBJ2-7, is GAGVSQSPRYKVTKRGQDVTLRCDPISSHATLYWYQQALGQGPEFLTYFNYEAQPDKSGLPSDRFSAERPEGSISTLTIQRTEQRDSAMYRCASSPRAGGAYEQYFGPGTRLTVT.

The chain links TRBV2 to TRBJ2-1, with 8 bases lining up with TRBD1. The CDR3 contains 16 residues. Trimming removed 2 bases from V and 0 bases from J; junction bases left unmatched: 3. Germline V gene sequence: CDR1 SNHLY, CDR2 FYNNEI. The chain's CDR3 is CASSEQGASSYNEQFF. The CDR3 DNA is TGTGCCAGCAGTGAACAGGGGGCGAGCTCCTACAATGAGCAGTTCTTC.

The rearrangement uses TRBV5-7 and TRBJ2-7, with 8 nucleotides matching TRBD2. TRBV5-7 is filed as an ORF, its function uncertain. The CDR3 covers 15 residues. After removal of 1 base from V and 4 bases from J, the junction contained 7 bases not matched to a gene. CDR3 protein: CASSLSEVAGYEQYF. The CDR3 nucleotides are TGTGCCAGCAGCTTGTCCGAGGTAGCGGGATACGAGCAGTACTTC.

This clone has a handful of counts. The rearrangement links TRBV30 to TRBJ1-4; no clear D gene. Between the trimmed V and J ends, which lost 2 bases and 8 bases, there was a span of 15 bases. Germline V CDR1 and CDR2: GTSNPN, SVGIG (reference sequence). The CDR3 runs to 14 residues. In nucleotides, the CDR3 is TGTGCCTGGAGTTGGGCCGCGGGTTCCGAAAAACTGTTTTTT. Its protein is CAWSWAAGSEKLFF.

This rearrangement joins TRBV6-6 to TRBJ2-1; no clear D. CDR3 length: 12 residues. Germline V CDR1 and CDR2: MNHNY, SVGAGI (reference sequence). Trimming pared 2 bases from V and 10 bases from J, leaving 9 bases between. DNA of the CDR3: TGTGCCAGCAGTTACGGGTTACCGGAGCAGTTCTTC. It codes for CASSYGLPEQFF.

The rearrangement links TRBV27 to TRBJ1-1; a possible D gene is TRBD1 (5 bases). This CDR3 region has 14 residues. Germline CDR1 is MNHEY and CDR2 is SMNVEV (reference sequence). V lost 6 bases to trimming and J lost 1 base, with 12 bases between them. DNA for the CDR3: TGTGCCAGCAGCCTGCGGGGCCCGAACACTGAAGCTTTCTTT. This gives the protein CASSLRGPNTEAFF.

The chain couples TRBV5-4 to TRBJ2-6; D may be TRBD1 (7 bases). Between the trimmed V and J ends, which lost 4 bases and 0 bases, there was a span of 17 bases. The CDR3 covers 18 residues. Per germline, CDR1 SGHNT and CDR2 YYREEE (reference sequence). The CDR3 sequence is CASSRGDSTFSGANVLTF. In nucleotides, the CDR3 is TGTGCCAGCAGCCGCGGGGACAGTACTTTCTCTGGGGCCAACGTCCTGACTTTC.